The 17 T cell receptor beta chains below were found in one sample sequenced in a study of T cell repertoires in cytomegalovirus infection. TCRdb recomputed calls from the reads with MiXCR, one row per CDR3 protein. The table has 200,000 to 250,000 distinct CDR3 sequences, approximately 7% seen once. The sequencing sample was made of PBMCs. The receptors were gathered from a human donor in good health (CMV status not recorded). Some clones in this sample may be carry-over from other donors' samples.

This clonotype was seen a few times. The chain joins TRBV11-2 to TRBJ2-3; D remains unclear. Trimming left V 7 bases short and J 7 bases short, with 9 bases between. Per germline, CDR1 SGHAT and CDR2 FQNNGV. There are 11 residues in the CDR3. The CDR3 nucleotides read TGTGCCAGCACCTCGGAATATACGCAGTATTTT. Amino acid sequence: CASTSEYTQYF.

This clonotype was seen repeatedly, ten times or more. This chain uses TRBV7-2 with TRBJ1-2; D unclear. This CDR3 is built from 13 residues. The germline V gene encodes CDR1 SGHTA and CDR2 FQGNSA. V was cut by 7 bases and J by 8 bases, with 17 bases left in between. CDR3 region: CASTLDGAGGYTF. The CDR3 DNA is TGTGCCAGCACCCTCGACGGAGCCGGAGGCTACACCTTC.

This clonotype was seen repeatedly, ten times or more. The chain employs TRBV7-6 and TRBJ2-3; 7 bases agree with TRBD2. V gave up 1 base and J gave up 0 bases; unmatched junction bases: 4. The CDR3 runs to 16 residues. Looked up from germline, CDR1 is SGHVS and CDR2 is FNYEAQ. DNA for the CDR3: TGTGCCAGCAGCTTAGGAGCGGGGACTAGCACAGATACGCAGTATTTT. It encodes CASSLGAGTSTDTQYF. The whole variable domain, remainder taken from reference TRBV7-6 and TRBJ2-3, is GAGVSQSPRYKVTKRGQDVALRCDPISGHVSLYWYRQALGQGPEFLTYFNYEAQQDKSGLPNDRFSAERPEGSISTLTIQRTEQRDSAMYRCASSLGAGTSTDTQYFGPGTRLTVL.

In its sample, this clonotype was seen many times. This chain uses TRBV10-3 with TRBJ1-4; TRBD1 might be the D (6 bases). Germline CDR1 ENHRY, CDR2 SYGVKD. Trimming pared 7 bases from V and 5 bases from J, leaving 11 bases between. CDR3 length: 13 residues. DNA for the CDR3: TGTGCCATCACCGGGGGCCAAAATGAAAAACTGTTTTTT. Translated, it gives CAITGGQNEKLFF.

This clonotype appeared many times. The V gene is TRBV5-1, the J gene TRBJ2-7; 14 bases agree with TRBD2. From germline, CDR1 is SGHRS and CDR2 YFSETQ. The CDR3 is made up of 16 amino acids. V gave up 4 bases and J gave up 3 bases; unmatched junction bases: 6. The DNA of the CDR3 is TGCGCCAGCAGCCAAGGGACTAGCGGGGGCCTCTACGAGCAGTACTTC. Its protein is CASSQGTSGGLYEQYF.

The sample holds many counts of this clonotype. The J gene is TRBJ1-1, the V gene TRBV18, with D hard to call. V was shortened by 0 bases and J by 0 bases, with 8 bases between the two germline ends. This CDR3 has 15 residues. Per the germline V gene, CDR1 is KGHSH and CDR2 is LQKENI. The CDR3 nucleotides are TGTGCCAGCTCACCACCAGGTTCGGTGAACACTGAAGCTTTCTTT. Its translation is CASSPPGSVNTEAFF.

This clonotype was observed many times. The V and J genes are TRBV7-2 and TRBJ2-1; 11 nucleotides align to TRBD2. The CDR3 spans 17 residues. Germline V CDR1 and CDR2: SGHTA, FQGNSA. V lost 5 bases, J lost 8 bases, and 14 bases stayed unmatched. The CDR3 reads CASSRRWIAGGKDEQFF. The CDR3 coding sequence is TGTGCCAGCAGCCGACGTTGGATAGCGGGGGGGAAAGATGAGCAGTTCTTC. Using reference TRBV7-2 and TRBJ2-1 for the parts outside the CDR3, the full variable domain is GAGVSQSPSNKVTEKGKDVELRCDPISGHTALYWYRQSLGQGLEFLIYFQGNSAPDKSGLPSDRFSAERTGGSVSTLTIQRTQQEDSAVYLCASSRRWIAGGKDEQFFGPGTRLTVL.

This clonotype was seen a handful of times. The chain recombines TRBV29-1 with TRBJ1-4, with D possibly matching TRBD1 (5 bases). The CDR3 is made up of 14 amino acids. Between the trimmed V and J ends, which lost 6 bases and 4 bases, there was a span of 15 bases. CDR1 and CDR2 from the germline V gene are SQVTM and ANQGSEA. CDR3 DNA: TGCAGCGTCGAGGGGAGCCGAGATAATGAAAAACTGTTTTTT. Protein product: CSVEGSRDNEKLFF.

This clonotype has a count of ten or more. The J gene is TRBJ1-1, the V gene TRBV6-2 or TRBV6-3; the D gene is possibly TRBD1 (5 bases). In germline, CDR1 is MNHEY, CDR2 SVGEGT. This CDR3 is 16 amino acids long. Trimming took off 6 bases at V and 2 bases at J, with 19 bases between the two ends. CDR3 sequence (DNA): TGTGCCAGCAGGGTCCCCTCCGGGGGAGGTAACACTGAAGCTTTCTTT. Encoded protein: CASRVPSGGGNTEAFF.

The table lists this clonotype with many counts. The chain links TRBV6-1 to TRBJ2-7; D tentatively reads TRBD1 or TRBD2 (6 bases each). The CDR3 contains 13 residues. The germline gives CDR1 MNHNS, CDR2 SASEGT. Trimming removed 6 bases at V and 4 bases at J, with 13 bases between. The CDR3 here is CASRAGGRYEQYF. CDR3 DNA: TGTGCCAGCAGGGCCGGGGGCAGGTACGAGCAGTACTTC.

The sample holds many counts of this clonotype. The chain links TRBV6-1 to TRBJ2-7; D uncertain. Per germline, CDR1 MNHNS and CDR2 SASEGT. The CDR3 spans 13 residues. V was pared by 5 bases and J by 4 bases, with 12 bases between. The CDR3 DNA is TGTGCCAGCAGTCTGGAGCCGGCTTACGAGCAGTACTTC. This translates into CASSLEPAYEQYF.

This clonotype was picked up many times. The chain couples TRBV29-1 to TRBJ1-4; the match to TRBD1 covers 7 bases. In germline, CDR1 is SQVTM, CDR2 ANQGSEA. CDR3 length equals 12 residues. After removal of 6 bases from V and 6 bases from J, the junction contained 4 bases not matched to a gene. CDR3 amino acids: CSVAGTDEKLFF. DNA for the CDR3: TGCAGCGTCGCCGGGACAGATGAAAAACTGTTTTTT.

This clonotype was recorded at least ten times. J is TRBJ1-2 and V is TRBV19; D gene unclear. V was trimmed by 7 bases and J by 7 bases, leaving 16 bases between them. This CDR3 is 13 amino acids long. In germline, CDR1 is LNHDA, CDR2 SQIVND (reference sequence). CDR3 protein: CASKDGLGRGYTF. In DNA, the CDR3 is TGTGCCAGTAAGGACGGTCTTGGCCGTGGCTACACCTTC.

Many counts were recorded for this clonotype. The V gene is TRBV12-3 or TRBV12-4, the J gene TRBJ2-7; 7 bases line up with TRBD1. V trimming: 6 bases; J trimming: 2 bases; junction bases outside the gene matches: 10. The CDR3 is 15 residues long. In nucleotides, the CDR3 is TGTGCCAGCAGCCCCTCCGGGACAGCTACCTACGAGCAGTACTTC. Encoded protein: CASSPSGTATYEQYF.

This clonotype was recorded many times. The chain has TRBV6-2 or TRBV6-3 and TRBJ1-6; D unresolved. CDR1 MNHEY and CDR2 SVGEGT come from the germline V gene. This CDR3 has 15 residues. With 6 bases removed from V and 8 bases from J, the gap between germline ends came to 17 bases. CDR3 in DNA: TGTGCCAGCAGCCTCCCGACACGATCGGATTCACCCCTCCACTTT. This gives the protein CASSLPTRSDSPLHF.

This clonotype was counted a few times. The chain joins TRBV25-1 to TRBJ1-3; D not certain. The CDR3 has 14 residues. V lost 2 bases and J 6 bases, leaving 11 bases between the germline ends. Germline CDR1 MGHDK, CDR2 SYGVNS. For the CDR3, the DNA is TGTGCCAGCAGTGAAGTGTCCGGGTTAAACACCATATATTTT. Residues: CASSEVSGLNTIYF.

The table lists this clonotype with many counts. The CDR3 nucleotides are TGTGCCAGCAGTTACGTGGGACAGGGGGCCCACGAGCAGTACTTC. Encoded protein: CASSYVGQGAHEQYF. The chain links TRBV6-5 to TRBJ2-7; 12 bases align to TRBD1. Germline V gene data show CDR1 as MNHEY and CDR2 as SVGAGI. The CDR3 spans 15 residues. The junction had 4 bases not matched to a gene; V was cut back by 2 bases and J by 5 bases.